In its sample, the clone carrying this T cell receptor (beta chain) was seen a few times. The antigen is not known. Libraries of TCR beta came from iRepertoire HTBI primers plus Arm-PCR of CDR3 regions. In the source study's methods: Detected in the samples were roughly 60 TRBV and over twelve TRBJ segments. A single record per CDR3 protein comes from TCRdb applying MiXCR to the multiplex PCR reads. What appears here as the V and J calls and clone size reflects TCRdb's work, not the paper's. This table has 650,000 to 700,000 distinct CDR3 sequences, around 32% appearing once. This CDR3 region has 13 residues. The germline gives CDR1 MNHNS, CDR2 SASEGT. V lost 8 bases and J lost 5, with 16 bases in between. This record belongs to a study of regulatory T cells in long-lasting Graves disease. General study points: Persistent disease was associated with favored TRBV28 usage and with favored use of TRBJ1-2 and TRBJ2-5. It is possible that accuracy was reduced by the small size of the sample.

As to time point: persistent/refractory GD, antithyroid drugs over 5 years with positive TRAb. PBMC-extracted RNA yielded the TCR library. The specimen comprised peripheral blood mononuclear cells (PBMCs), sampled when the disease was refractory, from a patient treated with antithyroid drugs. The V and J genes are TRBV6-1 and TRBJ2-7; perhaps TRBD1 as D (5 bases). This sequence was found in a female donor with Graves disease. The chain's CDR3 is CASFGHSRHEQYF. In DNA form, the CDR3 reads TGTGCCAGCTTTGGACATAGCCGACACGAGCAGTACTTC.